The 28 T cell receptor beta chains presented below share a single source sample, sequenced in a study of T cell changes during pregnancy in multiple sclerosis. TCRdb's copy holds only in-frame clones and misses some; the assay was immunoSEQ multiplex PCR. The sample carries nearly 110,000 clones, roughly 89% recorded once. This specimen consisted of peripheral blood, obtained before pregnancy. The receptors were gathered from a female donor with multiple sclerosis, enrolled in a pregnancy study.

V and J are TRBV29-1 and TRBJ2-7; D might be TRBD1 (7 bases). In germline, CDR1 is SQVTM, CDR2 ANQGSEA. V lost 4 bases, J lost 4 bases, and 23 bases lay in between. The CDR3 consists of 16 residues. The CDR3 DNA follows: TGCAGCGTTGTGGGGACTGGGGACAGCTCCCTTTACGAGCAGTACTTC. Protein: CSVVGTGDSSLYEQYF.

The genes are TRBV9 and TRBJ2-6, with 9 bases that match TRBD1. The CDR3 runs 19 residues. CDR1 is SGDLS, CDR2 YYNGEE, per germline. The junction had 11 bases not matched to a gene; V was cut back by 4 bases and J by 0 bases. The CDR3 DNA reads as TGTGCCAGCAGCCCAACGGGACAGGGACTCCGCTCTGGGGCCAACGTCCTGACTTTC. Translation gives CASSPTGQGLRSGANVLTF.

The rearrangement uses TRBV19 and TRBJ1-1; D possibly corresponds to TRBD1 (6 bases). The V gene's germline CDR1 is LNHDA and CDR2 SQIVND (reference sequence). The CDR3 is 16 residues long. Deletions cut 6 bases from V and 3 bases from J, with 20 bases between. The CDR3 loop is CASRAVTGIVDTEAFF. In DNA, the CDR3 is TGTGCCAGTAGGGCGGTAACAGGGATAGTCGACACTGAAGCTTTCTTT.

The chain combines TRBV19 with TRBJ2-1, with 11 bases matching TRBD2. This CDR3 contains 13 residues. The ends lost 10 bases at V and 7 bases at J; junction bases unmatched: 6. Germline V lookup: CDR1 LNHDA, CDR2 SQIVND (reference sequence). The CDR3 DNA reads TGTGCCACCACGCGGACTAGCGGGAATGAGCAGTTCTTC. Protein product: CATTRTSGNEQFF.

This clone occurred once. The V gene is TRBV4-1, the J gene TRBJ2-5; 11 bases are shared with TRBD2. This CDR3 comprises 15 residues. The J segment lost 4 bases and the V segment lost 4 bases, leaving 5 bases of the junction unmatched. Germline V lookup: CDR1 MGHRA, CDR2 YSYEKL. The chain's CDR3 is CASSPTSGIRETQYF. In DNA form, the CDR3 reads TGCGCCAGCAGCCCGACTAGCGGGATAAGAGAGACCCAGTACTTC.

The J gene is TRBJ1-1, the V gene TRBV6-5; no clear D. Germline V gene sequence: CDR1 MNHEY, CDR2 SVGAGI. Trimming shortened V by 4 bases and J by 0 bases, and 15 bases separated the two germline ends. The CDR3 covers 16 residues. CDR3: CASSFGGVGMNTEAFF. CDR3 DNA: TGTGCCAGCAGTTTCGGCGGGGTCGGAATGAACACTGAAGCTTTCTTT.

This chain uses TRBV19 with TRBJ1-2, with 9 bases fitting TRBD1. Per germline, CDR1 LNHDA and CDR2 SQIVND (reference sequence). The CDR3 is made up of 14 amino acids. Trimming at V came to 8 bases and at J to 5 bases, leaving 9 bases not matched to a gene. CDR3 protein: CASGTDRGVYGYTF. The DNA for the CDR3 is TGTGCCAGTGGCACGGACAGGGGTGTTTATGGCTACACCTTC.

This clone has only one observation. The V and J genes are TRBV6-1 and TRBJ1-1; D is ambiguous. The CDR3 has 11 amino acids. V was cut by 7 bases and J by 6 bases, with 9 bases left in between. The germline V gene encodes CDR1 MNHNS and CDR2 SASEGT. CDR3 sequence (DNA): TGTGCCAGCAAGGAGGTAGCTGAAGCTTTCTTT. Translated: CASKEVAEAFF.

CDR3 coding DNA: TGTGCCAGCAGTCCCCGCAGGGGCGAGGAAAAACTGTTTTTT. This sequence encodes CASSPRRGEEKLFF. The chain carries TRBV25-1 and TRBJ1-4; D is possibly TRBD1 (6 bases). Germline V gives CDR1 MGHDK, CDR2 SYGVNS. The CDR3 spans 14 residues. Trimming stripped 5 bases from V and 8 bases from J, with 15 bases between.

The chain links TRBV7-9 to TRBJ2-7; possibly TRBD2 for D (6 bases). Looked up from germline, CDR1 is SEHNR and CDR2 is FQNEAQ (reference sequence). There are 14 residues in the CDR3. Trimming removed 2 bases at V and 8 bases at J, with 16 bases between. The CDR3 spells CASSLSSGEAKQYF. The CDR3 nucleotides are TGTGCCAGCAGCTTATCGTCGGGGGAGGCTAAGCAGTACTTC.

J is TRBJ2-5 and V is TRBV25-1; 8 positions match TRBD2. V gave up 5 bases and J gave up 5 bases; unmatched junction bases: 7. Germline loops: CDR1 MGHDK, CDR2 SYGVNS. The CDR3 is 14 residues long. The CDR3 spells CASSIRGGFETQYF. DNA for the CDR3: TGTGCCAGCAGTATTCGGGGGGGCTTTGAGACCCAGTACTTC.

V gene TRBV7-2 combines with J gene TRBJ1-3; TRBD1 agrees at 8 bases. The germline V gene has CDR1 SGHTA and CDR2 FQGNSA. This CDR3 comprises 17 residues. V shed 1 base, J shed 2 bases, and the junction held 7 bases outside the gene matches. The CDR3 reads CASSLGTGLVTGNTIYF. The CDR3 DNA reads as TGTGCCAGCAGCTTAGGGACAGGGTTAGTCACTGGAAACACCATATATTTT.

The chain carries TRBV27 and TRBJ2-7; weak D call: TRBD1 (6 bases). The CDR3 is 14 amino acids. Looked up from germline, CDR1 is MNHEY and CDR2 is SMNVEV (reference sequence). V shed 1 base and J shed 1 base, with 8 bases lying between them. The CDR3 DNA reads TGTGCCAGCAGTTTATTTACAGGGTCCTACGAGCAGTACTTC. It specifies CASSLFTGSYEQYF.

This chain connects TRBV19 to TRBJ1-4; tentatively, D is TRBD1 (5 bases). The CDR3 loop spans 15 amino acids. V was cut by 5 bases and J by 5 bases, with 15 bases left in between. Germline values: CDR1 LNHDA, CDR2 SQIVND (reference sequence). CDR3 coding DNA: TGTGCCAGTAGTTTCGGGACTAGTCTAAATGAAAAACTGTTTTTT. It translates to CASSFGTSLNEKLFF.

V usage is TRBV6-5 and J usage is TRBJ1-1, with TRBD1 matching over 8 bases. Unmatched junction bases numbered 6, after V lost 5 bases and J lost 4 bases. This CDR3 region has 14 residues. Germline V CDR1 and CDR2: MNHEY, SVGAGI. CDR3 region: CASSPMTGVTEAFF. The DNA of the CDR3 is TGTGCCAGCAGTCCTATGACAGGGGTCACTGAAGCTTTCTTT.

V gene TRBV19 combines with J gene TRBJ2-1, with D tentatively TRBD2 (7 bases). V was trimmed by 9 bases and J by 0 bases, leaving 12 bases between them. The CDR3 runs 14 residues. Germline CDR1 LNHDA, CDR2 SQIVND (reference sequence). The CDR3 region is CASQGTTSYNEQFF. CDR3 bases: TGTGCCAGCCAGGGGACTACCTCCTACAATGAGCAGTTCTTC.

This chain connects TRBV27 to TRBJ1-2, with TRBD1 identical over 7 bases. Unmatched junction bases numbered 11, after V lost 4 bases and J lost 0 bases. Germline V CDR1 and CDR2: MNHEY, SMNVEV (reference sequence). The CDR3 spans 17 residues. CDR3 DNA sequence: TGTGCCAGCAGTTCCGCCGGTTGGGACAGCCCTAACTATGGCTACACCTTC. Translation gives CASSSAGWDSPNYGYTF.

The rearrangement links TRBV6-5 to TRBJ2-7; TRBD1 is a possible D gene (5 bases). The CDR3 length is 11 residues. Germline CDR1 MNHEY, CDR2 SVGAGI. Trimming removed 6 bases from V and 4 bases from J, with 7 bases in between. CDR3 sequence reads: CASRTVYEQYF. Written as DNA, the CDR3 is TGTGCCAGCAGGACAGTTTACGAGCAGTACTTC.

The gene calls are TRBV10-2 and TRBJ1-2; TRBD1 might be the D (5 bases). Trimming stripped 1 base from V and 3 bases from J, with 9 bases between. The CDR3 covers 14 residues. Germline V gives CDR1 WSHSY, CDR2 SAAADI. CDR3 residues: CASSELGDYYGYTF. The CDR3 DNA reads TGCGCCAGCAGTGAGTTAGGGGACTACTATGGCTACACCTTC.

The chain links TRBV7-3 to TRBJ2-2, with 8 nucleotides matching TRBD2. The CDR3 is 17 residues long. The V gene end was trimmed by 1 base and the J gene end by 4 bases; junction bases not matched to a gene: 8. The germline V gene has CDR1 SGHTA and CDR2 FQGTGA. The CDR3 region has the DNA TGTGCCAGCAGCTTAATGGCGGGAGGAGGAATCACCGGGGAGCTGTTTTTT. Translated: CASSLMAGGGITGELFF.

The genes are TRBV7-3 and TRBJ2-5; maybe TRBD2 (5 bases). This CDR3 spans 13 amino acids. The V end lost 5 bases, the J end lost 1 base, and 8 bases lay between the germline ends. From germline, CDR1 is SGHTA and CDR2 FQGTGA. The CDR3 loop reads CASSTGIQETQYF. DNA of the CDR3: TGTGCCAGCAGCACGGGAATCCAAGAGACCCAGTACTTC.

This chain's CDR3 is CASSPLGGGQVTGELFF. In nucleotides, the CDR3 is TGTGCCAGCAGCCCTTTGGGAGGGGGACAGGTCACCGGGGAGCTGTTTTTT. The chain couples TRBV7-9 to TRBJ2-2; D may be TRBD1 (8 bases). Per germline, CDR1 SEHNR and CDR2 FQNEAQ (reference sequence). V was shortened by 5 bases and J by 4 bases, with 20 bases between the two germline ends. This CDR3 region has 17 residues.

The chain recombines TRBV7-9 with TRBJ2-3; a weak D match, TRBD2 (6 bases). Germline-derived CDR1 and CDR2 are SEHNR and FQNEAQ (reference sequence). V was pared by 5 bases and J by 3 bases, with 18 bases between. The CDR3 spans 16 residues. The CDR3 protein is CASSHFSGGRTDTQYF. CDR3 coding DNA: TGTGCCAGCAGCCACTTTTCCGGGGGTCGTACAGATACGCAGTATTTT.

The chain combines TRBV4-1 with TRBJ1-3, with 7 bases matching TRBD1. The junction had 5 bases not matched to a gene; V was cut back by 1 base and J by 2 bases. The CDR3 totals 16 residues. The germline V gene has CDR1 MGHRA and CDR2 YSYEKL. CDR3 residues: CASSQVKTGAGNTIYF. The CDR3 DNA is TGCGCCAGCAGCCAAGTCAAAACAGGGGCTGGAAACACCATATATTTT.

The CDR3 DNA is TGTGCCATCCGGGAGGAGGCAGACACTGAAGCTTTCTTT. Its translation is CAIREEADTEAFF. This chain connects TRBV6-5 to TRBJ1-1; D gene ambiguous. Germline V lookup: CDR1 MNHEY, CDR2 SVGAGI. CDR3 length: 13 residues. Between the trimmed V and J ends, which lost 10 bases and 3 bases, there was a span of 15 bases.

In this sample, this clone turned up a few times. The V and J genes are TRBV7-2 and TRBJ1-1, with 9 nucleotides matching TRBD1. Germline V lookup: CDR1 SGHTA, CDR2 FQGNSA. After removal of 11 bases from V and 4 bases from J, the junction contained 8 bases not matched to a gene. This CDR3 contains 13 residues. The DNA for the CDR3 is TGTGCCGTACGGGACAGGGTGGGCACTGAAGCTTTCTTT. Translation: CAVRDRVGTEAFF.

V usage is TRBV27 and J usage is TRBJ2-3; TRBD2 aligns across 12 bases. Germline lookup yields CDR1 MNHEY and CDR2 SMNVEV (reference sequence). Trimming at V came to 6 bases and at J to 8 bases, leaving 9 bases not matched to a gene. The CDR3 totals 15 residues. For the CDR3, the DNA is TGTGCCAGCAGGCCCCCTAGCGGGAGGGCTCTTACGCAGTATTTT. Its protein product is CASRPPSGRALTQYF.

The chain combines TRBV6-5 with TRBJ1-2, with D maybe TRBD1 (6 bases). CDR1 MNHEY and CDR2 SVGAGI come from the germline V gene. V was shortened by 5 bases and J by 3 bases, with 13 bases between the two germline ends. This CDR3 has 14 amino acids. CDR3 sequence (DNA): TGTGCCAGCAGTCCCCTCAGGGGCGACTATGGCTACACCTTC. It yields the protein CASSPLRGDYGYTF.